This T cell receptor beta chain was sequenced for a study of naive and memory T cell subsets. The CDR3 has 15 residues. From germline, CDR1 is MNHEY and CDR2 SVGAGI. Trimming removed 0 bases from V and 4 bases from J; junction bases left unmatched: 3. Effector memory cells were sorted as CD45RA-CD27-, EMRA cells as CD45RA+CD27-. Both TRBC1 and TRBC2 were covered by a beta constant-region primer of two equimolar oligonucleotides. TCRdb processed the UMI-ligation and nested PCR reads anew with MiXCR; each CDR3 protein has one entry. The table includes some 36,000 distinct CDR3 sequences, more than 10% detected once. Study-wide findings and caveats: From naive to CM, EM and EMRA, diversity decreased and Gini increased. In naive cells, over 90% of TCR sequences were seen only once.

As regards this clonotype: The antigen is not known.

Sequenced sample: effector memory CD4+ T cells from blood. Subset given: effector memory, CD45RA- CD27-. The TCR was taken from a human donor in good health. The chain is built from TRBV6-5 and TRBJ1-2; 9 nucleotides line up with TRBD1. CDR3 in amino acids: CASSYSETGGYGYTF. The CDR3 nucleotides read TGTGCCAGCAGTTACTCCGAGACAGGGGGCTATGGCTACACCTTC.